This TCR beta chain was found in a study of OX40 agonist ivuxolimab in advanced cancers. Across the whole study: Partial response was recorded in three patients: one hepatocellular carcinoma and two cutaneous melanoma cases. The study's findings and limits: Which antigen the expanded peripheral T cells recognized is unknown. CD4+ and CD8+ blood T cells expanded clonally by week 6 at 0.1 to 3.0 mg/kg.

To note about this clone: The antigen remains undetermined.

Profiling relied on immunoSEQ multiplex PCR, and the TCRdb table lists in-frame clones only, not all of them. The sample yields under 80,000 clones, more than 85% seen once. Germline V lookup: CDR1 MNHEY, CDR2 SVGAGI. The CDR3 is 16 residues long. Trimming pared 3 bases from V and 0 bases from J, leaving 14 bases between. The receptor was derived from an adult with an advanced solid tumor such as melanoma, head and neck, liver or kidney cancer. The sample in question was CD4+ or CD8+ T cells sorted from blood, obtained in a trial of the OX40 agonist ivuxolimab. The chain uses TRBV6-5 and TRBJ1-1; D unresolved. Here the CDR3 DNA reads TGTGCCAGCAGTTATGGATCGAGGGTAATGAACACTGAAGCTTTCTTT. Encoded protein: CASSYGSRVMNTEAFF.